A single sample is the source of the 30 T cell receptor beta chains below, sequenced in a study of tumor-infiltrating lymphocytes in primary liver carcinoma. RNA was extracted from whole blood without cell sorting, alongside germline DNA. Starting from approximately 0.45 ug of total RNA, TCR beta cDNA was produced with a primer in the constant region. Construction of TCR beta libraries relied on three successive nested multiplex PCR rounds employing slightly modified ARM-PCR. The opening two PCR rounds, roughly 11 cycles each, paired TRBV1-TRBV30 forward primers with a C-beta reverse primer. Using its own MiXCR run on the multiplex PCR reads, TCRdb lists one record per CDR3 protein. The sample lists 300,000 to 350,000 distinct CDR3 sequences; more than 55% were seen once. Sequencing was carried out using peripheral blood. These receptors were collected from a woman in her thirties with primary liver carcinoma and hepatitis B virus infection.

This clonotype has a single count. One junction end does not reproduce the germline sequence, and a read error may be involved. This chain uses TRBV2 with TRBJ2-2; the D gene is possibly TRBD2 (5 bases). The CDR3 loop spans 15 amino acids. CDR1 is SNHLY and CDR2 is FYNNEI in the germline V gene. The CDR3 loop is CASKGSTSNTGELFF. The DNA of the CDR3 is TGTGCCAGCAAGGGTAGCACGTCGAACACCGGGGAGCTGTTCTTT.

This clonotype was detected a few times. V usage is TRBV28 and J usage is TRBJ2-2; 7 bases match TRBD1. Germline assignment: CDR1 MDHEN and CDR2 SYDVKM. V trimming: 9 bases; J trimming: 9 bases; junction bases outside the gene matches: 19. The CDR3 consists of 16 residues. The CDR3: CASSPGGDPALRELFF. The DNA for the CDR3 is TGTGCCAGTAGCCCAGGGGGTGACCCCGCGTTAAGGGAGCTGTTTTTT.

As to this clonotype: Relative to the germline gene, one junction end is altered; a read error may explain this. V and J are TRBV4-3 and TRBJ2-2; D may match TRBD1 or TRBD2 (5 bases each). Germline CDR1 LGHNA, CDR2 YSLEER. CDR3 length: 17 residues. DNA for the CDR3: TGCGCCAGGAGCCATGACCGGGGCGGAGTAAACACCGGGGAGCTGTCTTTT. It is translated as CARSHDRGGVNTGELSF.

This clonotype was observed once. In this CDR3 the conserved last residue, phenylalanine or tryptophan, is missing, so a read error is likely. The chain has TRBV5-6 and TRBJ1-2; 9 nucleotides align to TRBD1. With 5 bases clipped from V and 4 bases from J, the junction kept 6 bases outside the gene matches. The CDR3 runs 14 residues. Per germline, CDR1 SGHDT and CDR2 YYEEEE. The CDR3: CASRHRGQGYGYTL. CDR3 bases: TGTGCCAGCAGGCACAGGGGGCAAGGCTATGGCTACACCCTC.

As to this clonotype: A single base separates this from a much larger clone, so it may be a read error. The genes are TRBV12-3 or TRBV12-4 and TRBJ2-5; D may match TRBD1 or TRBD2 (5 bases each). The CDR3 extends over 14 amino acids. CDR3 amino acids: CASSLGLRTGTPYF. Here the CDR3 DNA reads TGTGCCAGCAGTTTAGGTCTCCGAACGGGGACCCCGTACTTC.

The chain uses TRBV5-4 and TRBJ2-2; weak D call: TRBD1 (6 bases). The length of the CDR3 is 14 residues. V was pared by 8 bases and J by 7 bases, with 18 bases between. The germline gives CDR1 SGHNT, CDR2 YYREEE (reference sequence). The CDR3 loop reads CASSNQGPVGELFF. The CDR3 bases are TGTGCCAGTAGCAACCAGGGGCCGGTCGGGGAGCTGTTTTTT. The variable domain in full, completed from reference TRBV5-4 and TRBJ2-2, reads ETGVTQSPTHLIKTRGQQVTLRCSSQSGHNTVSWYQQALGQGPQFIFQYYREEENGRGNFPPRFSGLQFPNYSSELNVNALELDDSALYLCASSNQGPVGELFFGEGSRLTVL.

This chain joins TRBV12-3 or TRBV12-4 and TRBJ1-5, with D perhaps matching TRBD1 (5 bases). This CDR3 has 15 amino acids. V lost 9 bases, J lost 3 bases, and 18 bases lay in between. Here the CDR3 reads CARSTTDSFNQPQHF. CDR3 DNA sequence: TGTGCCAGAAGTACCACAGACAGCTTCAATCAGCCCCAGCATTTT.

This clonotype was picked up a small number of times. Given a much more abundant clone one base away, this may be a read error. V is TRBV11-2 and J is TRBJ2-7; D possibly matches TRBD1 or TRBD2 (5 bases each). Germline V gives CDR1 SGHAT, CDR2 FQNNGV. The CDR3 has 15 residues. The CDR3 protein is CASTHWGRGRYEQCF. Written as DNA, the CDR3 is TGTGCCAGCACCCACTGGGGACGAGGTCGTTACGAGCAGTGCTTC.

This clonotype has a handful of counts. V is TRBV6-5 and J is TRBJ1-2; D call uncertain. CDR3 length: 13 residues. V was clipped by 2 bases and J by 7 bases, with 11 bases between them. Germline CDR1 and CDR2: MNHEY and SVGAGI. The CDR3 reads CASSYEAYSGYTF. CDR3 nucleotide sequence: TGTGCCAGCAGTTACGAGGCTTATAGTGGCTACACCTTC.

The CDR3 sequence is CASSVQLEETQYF. CDR3 bases: TGTGCCAGCAGCGTACAATTGGAAGAGACCCAGTACTTC. The V gene is TRBV7-9, the J gene TRBJ2-1; D gene unclear. The DNA end favors TRBJ2-5, so the J call may be wrong. The germline CDR1 and CDR2 sequences are SEHNR and FQNEAQ (reference sequence). CDR3 length equals 13 residues.

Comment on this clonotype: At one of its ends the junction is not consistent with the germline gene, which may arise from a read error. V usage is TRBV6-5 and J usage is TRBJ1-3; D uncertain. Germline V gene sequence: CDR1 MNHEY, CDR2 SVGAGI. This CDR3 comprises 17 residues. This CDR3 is CVSSYSRHQSSGNTIYF. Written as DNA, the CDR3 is TGTGTCAGCAGTTACTCGAGACATCAGAGCTCTGGAAACACCATATATTTT.

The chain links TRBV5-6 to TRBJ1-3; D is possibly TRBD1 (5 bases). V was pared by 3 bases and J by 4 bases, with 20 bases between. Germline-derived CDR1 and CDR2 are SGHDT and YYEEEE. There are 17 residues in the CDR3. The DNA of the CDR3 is TGTGCCAGCAGCTCGGTCGGGACTCAACATTCAGGAAACACCATATATTTT. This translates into CASSSVGTQHSGNTIYF.

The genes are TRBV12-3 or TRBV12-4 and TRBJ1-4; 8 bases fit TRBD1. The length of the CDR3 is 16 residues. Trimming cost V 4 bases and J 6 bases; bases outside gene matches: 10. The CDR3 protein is CASSYTPGQGDEKLFF. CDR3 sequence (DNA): TGTGCCAGCAGTTACACCCCCGGACAGGGTGATGAAAAACTGTTTTTT.

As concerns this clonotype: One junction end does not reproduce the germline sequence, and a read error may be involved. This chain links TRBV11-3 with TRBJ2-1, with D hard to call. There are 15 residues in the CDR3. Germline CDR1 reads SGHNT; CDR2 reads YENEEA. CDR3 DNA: TGTGCCAGCTGCTTAGGTAGTTCTTCCCACAATGAGCAATTCTTC. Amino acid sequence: CASCLGSSSHNEQFF.

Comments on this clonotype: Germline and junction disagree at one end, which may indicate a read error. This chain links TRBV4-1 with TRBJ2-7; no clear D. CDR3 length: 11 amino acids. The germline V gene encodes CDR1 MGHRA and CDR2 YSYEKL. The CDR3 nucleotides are TGCTCCAGCAGCCAGAGCCACGAGCAGTACTTC. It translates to CSSSQSHEQYF.

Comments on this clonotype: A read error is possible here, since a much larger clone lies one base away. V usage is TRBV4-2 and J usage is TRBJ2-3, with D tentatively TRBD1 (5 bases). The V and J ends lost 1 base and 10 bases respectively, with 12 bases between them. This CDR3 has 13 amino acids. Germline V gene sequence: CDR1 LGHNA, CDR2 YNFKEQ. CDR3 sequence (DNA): TGTGCCAGCAGCCAAGGACAGCATCAGTCGCAGTATTTT. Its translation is CASSQGQHQSQYF.

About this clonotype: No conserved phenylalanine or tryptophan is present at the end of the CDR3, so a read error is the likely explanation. The DNA for the CDR3 is TGTGCTAGCAGCTCGACTAGCGCAAGCTCCTACAATGAGCAGTTCTCC. Translated, it gives CASSSTSASSYNEQFS. The chain recombines TRBV5-4 with TRBJ2-1, with 8 bases identical to TRBD2. Germline CDR1 and CDR2: SGHNT and YYREEE (reference sequence). CDR3 size: 16 residues.

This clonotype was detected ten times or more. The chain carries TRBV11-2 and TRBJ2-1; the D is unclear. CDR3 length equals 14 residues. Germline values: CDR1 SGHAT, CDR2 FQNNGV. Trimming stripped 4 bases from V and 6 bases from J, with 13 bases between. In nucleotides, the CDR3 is TGTGCCAGCAGCTCGTTACGTAACGGCAATGAGCAGTTCTTC. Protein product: CASSSLRNGNEQFF.

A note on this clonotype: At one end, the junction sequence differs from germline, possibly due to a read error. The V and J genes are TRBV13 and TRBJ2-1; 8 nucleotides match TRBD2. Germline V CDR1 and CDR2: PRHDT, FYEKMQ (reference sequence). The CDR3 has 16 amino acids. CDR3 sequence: CASSLVTSGSHNEQFF. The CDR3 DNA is TGTGCCAGCAGCTTAGTAACTAGCGGCTCCCACAATGAGCAGTTCTTC.

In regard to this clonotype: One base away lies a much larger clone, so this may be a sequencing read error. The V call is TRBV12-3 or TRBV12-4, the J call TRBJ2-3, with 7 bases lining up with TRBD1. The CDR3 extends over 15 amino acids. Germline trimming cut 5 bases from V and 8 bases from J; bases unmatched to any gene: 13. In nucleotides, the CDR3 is TGTGCCAGCAGTCCTCAGACTTCAGGGGGAGTTACGCAGTATTTT. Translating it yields CASSPQTSGGVTQYF.

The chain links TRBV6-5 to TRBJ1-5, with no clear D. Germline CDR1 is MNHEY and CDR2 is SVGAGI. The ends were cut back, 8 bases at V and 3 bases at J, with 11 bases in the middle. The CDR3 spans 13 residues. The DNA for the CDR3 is TGTGCCAGCGGTCATGTTCTCAATCAGCCCCAGCATTTT. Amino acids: CASGHVLNQPQHF.

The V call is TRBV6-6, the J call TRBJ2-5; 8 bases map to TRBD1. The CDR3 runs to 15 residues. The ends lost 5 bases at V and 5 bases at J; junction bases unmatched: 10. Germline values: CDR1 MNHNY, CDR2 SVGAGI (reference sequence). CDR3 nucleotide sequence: TGTGCCAGCAGTCGAACTACAGGGGGGAATGAGACCCAGTACTTC. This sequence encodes CASSRTTGGNETQYF.

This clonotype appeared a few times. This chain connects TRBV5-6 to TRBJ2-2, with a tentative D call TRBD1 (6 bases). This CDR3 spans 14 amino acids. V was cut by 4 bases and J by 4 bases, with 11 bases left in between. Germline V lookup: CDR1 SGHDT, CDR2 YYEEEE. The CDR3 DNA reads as TGTGCCAGCAGCCCTGACAGGATCACCGGGGAGCTGTTTTTT. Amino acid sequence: CASSPDRITGELFF.

CDR3 amino acids: CASSLQLTNTEAFF. In DNA form, the CDR3 reads TGTGCCAGCAGCTTGCAACTCACGAACACTGAAGCTTTCTTT. The V call is TRBV5-5, the J call TRBJ1-1; D gene uncertain. This CDR3 has 14 residues. Looked up from germline, CDR1 is SGHKS and CDR2 is YYEKEE (reference sequence). V shed 1 base and J shed 1 base, with 8 bases lying between them. Drawing the rest from reference TRBV5-5 and TRBJ1-1, the complete variable domain is DAGVTQSPTHLIKTRGQQVTLRCSPISGHKSVSWYQQVLGQGPQFIFQYYEKEERGRGNFPDRFSARQFPNYSSELNVNALLLGDSALYLCASSLQLTNTEAFFGQGTRLTVV.

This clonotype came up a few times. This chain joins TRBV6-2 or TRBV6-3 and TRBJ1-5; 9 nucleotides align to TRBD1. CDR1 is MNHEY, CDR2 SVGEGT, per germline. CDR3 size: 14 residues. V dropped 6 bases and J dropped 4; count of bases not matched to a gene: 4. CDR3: CASRNDRGNQPQHF. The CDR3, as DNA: TGTGCCAGCAGAAATGACAGGGGGAATCAGCCCCAGCATTTT.

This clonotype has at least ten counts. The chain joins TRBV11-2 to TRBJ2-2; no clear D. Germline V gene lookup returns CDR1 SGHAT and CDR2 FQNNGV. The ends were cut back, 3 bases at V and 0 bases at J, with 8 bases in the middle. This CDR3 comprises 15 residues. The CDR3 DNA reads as TGTGCCAGCAGCTTTGTATGGTCGAACACCGGGGAGCTGTTTTTT. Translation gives CASSFVWSNTGELFF.

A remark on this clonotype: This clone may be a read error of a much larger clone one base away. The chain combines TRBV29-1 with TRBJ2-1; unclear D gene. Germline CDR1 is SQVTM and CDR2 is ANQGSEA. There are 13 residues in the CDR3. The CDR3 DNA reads TGCAGCATTGATCGTACCGCTAGGAATGAGCAGTTCTTC. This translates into CSIDRTARNEQFF.

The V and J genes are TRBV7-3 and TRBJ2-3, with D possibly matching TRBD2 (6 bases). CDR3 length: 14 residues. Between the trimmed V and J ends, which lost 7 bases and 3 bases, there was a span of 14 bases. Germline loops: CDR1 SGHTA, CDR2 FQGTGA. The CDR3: CASTPGDGTDTQYF. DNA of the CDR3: TGTGCCAGCACCCCGGGAGACGGTACAGATACGCAGTATTTT.

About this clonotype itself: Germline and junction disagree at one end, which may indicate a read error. CDR3 amino acids: CASTPDMFIYKQYF. The CDR3 DNA sequence: TGTGCCAGCACCCCCGACATGTTCATCTACAAGCAGTACTTC. The rearrangement links TRBV12-3 or TRBV12-4 to TRBJ2-7; D is undetermined. The CDR3 runs to 14 residues.

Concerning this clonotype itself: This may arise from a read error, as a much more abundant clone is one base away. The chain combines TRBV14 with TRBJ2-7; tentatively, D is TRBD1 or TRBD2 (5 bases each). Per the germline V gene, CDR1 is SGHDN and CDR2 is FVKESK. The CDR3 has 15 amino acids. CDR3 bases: TGTGCCAGCAGCCAAGATTTGACCACCACCAGGGAGCCGTACTTC. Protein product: CASSQDLTTTREPYF.